The 23 T cell receptor beta chains in this list originate from one sample, sequenced in a study of cytomegalovirus exposure and HLA in healthy donors. PCR amplification relied on 60 Vbeta primers (plus 13 Jbeta primers). Only in-frame clones appear in the TCRdb table, and some are missing; sequencing was by immunoSEQ multiplex PCR. The data hold around 150,000 clones, with 75% observed a single time. The sample consisted of PBMCs. All receptors derive from a woman aged 40 to 50 in good health and CMV-seropositive.

This clone was found a few times. CDR3 in amino acids: CSAGTGGYTF. Written as DNA, the CDR3 is TGCAGCGCTGGGACAGGTGGCTACACCTTC. This chain uses TRBV29-1 with TRBJ1-2; 8 nucleotides match TRBD1. CDR3 length equals 10 residues. V trimming: 7 bases; J trimming: 7 bases; junction bases outside the gene matches: 2. Germline V gene data show CDR1 as SQVTM and CDR2 as ANQGSEA. Together with reference TRBV29-1 and TRBJ1-2, the CDR3 gives the full variable domain: SAVISQKPSRDICQRGTSLTIQCQVDSQVTMMFWYRQQPGQSLTLIATANQGSEATYESGFVIDKFPISRPNLTFSTLTVSNMSPEDSSIYLCSAGTGGYTFGSGTRLTVV.

The rearrangement uses TRBV6-6 and TRBJ2-7, with a tentative D call TRBD2 (6 bases). CDR1 and CDR2 from the germline V gene are MNHNY and SVGAGI (reference sequence). Between the trimmed V and J ends, which lost 5 bases and 6 bases, there was a span of 23 bases. The CDR3 is 16 residues long. CDR3 sequence: CASSTSQGTSISEQYF. The CDR3 DNA sequence: TGTGCCAGCAGTACCTCCCAGGGCACTAGCATTTCCGAGCAGTACTTC.

This sequence joins TRBV5-4 and TRBJ2-1; D call uncertain. The germline V gene encodes CDR1 SGHNT and CDR2 YYREEE (reference sequence). V lost 0 bases and J 7 bases, leaving 8 bases between the germline ends. The CDR3 covers 13 residues. This CDR3 is CASSLVSGNEQFF. CDR3 DNA: TGTGCCAGCAGCTTGGTCTCGGGTAATGAGCAGTTCTTC.

The gene calls are TRBV7-9 and TRBJ2-7; a possible D gene is TRBD1 (6 bases). CDR1 is SEHNR and CDR2 is FQNEAQ in the germline V gene (reference sequence). V shed 3 bases and J shed 3 bases, with 12 bases lying between them. The CDR3 loop spans 14 amino acids. CDR3 in DNA: TGTGCCAGCAGCTTTGGACAGCAAGTCTACGAGCAGTACTTC. It yields the protein CASSFGQQVYEQYF.

This chain joins TRBV25-1 and TRBJ2-3, with D maybe TRBD2 (6 bases). The V gene lost 0 bases and the J gene lost 1 base, with 14 bases spanning the gap. Germline CDR1 and CDR2: MGHDK and SYGVNS. The CDR3 is made up of 17 amino acids. CDR3 DNA: TGTGCCAGCAGTGAATATGGATGGGGGGACGGCACAGATACGCAGTATTTT. This translates into CASSEYGWGDGTDTQYF.

The count of this clone is one. The chain has TRBV29-1 and TRBJ1-2, with 7 bases lining up with TRBD1. Germline-derived CDR1 and CDR2 are SQVTM and ANQGSEA. The CDR3 totals 13 residues. V trimming: 3 bases; J trimming: 8 bases; junction bases outside the gene matches: 9. The CDR3 nucleotides are TGCAGCGTTGAGAGGACAGGTTCGGTCGGCTACACCTTC. It specifies CSVERTGSVGYTF.

V usage is TRBV7-8 and J usage is TRBJ2-7; 8 nucleotides agree with TRBD2. Germline values: CDR1 SGHVS, CDR2 FQNEAQ. The CDR3 extends over 19 amino acids. Trimming cost V 1 base and J 9 bases; bases outside gene matches: 23. CDR3 sequence reads: CASSLVGVGAGESLRVQYF. CDR3 nucleotides: TGTGCCAGCAGCTTAGTCGGAGTCGGAGCGGGAGAAAGCCTACGAGTGCAGTACTTC.

This clone was detected once. The rearrangement links TRBV5-1 to TRBJ1-6; tentative D call: TRBD1 (5 bases). Trimming pared 4 bases from V and 8 bases from J, leaving 16 bases between. This CDR3 has 15 amino acids. CDR1 is SGHRS, CDR2 YFSETQ, per germline. The CDR3 DNA reads TGCGCCAGCAGCCAGCTTGACCAAGGGGATTCACCCCTCCACTTT. Its translation: CASSQLDQGDSPLHF.

The gene calls are TRBV28 and TRBJ2-3; perhaps TRBD1 as D (5 bases). CDR3 length: 19 residues. The V end lost 5 bases, the J end lost 1 base, and 25 bases lay between the germline ends. From germline, CDR1 is MDHEN and CDR2 SYDVKM. The CDR3 DNA follows: TGTGCCAGCAGTGGATCGGGCAGGGAACGGTTCTGGGGCACAGATACGCAGTATTTT. Translating it yields CASSGSGRERFWGTDTQYF.

A word on this clone: Its ends do not fully match the called genes, so a read error is possible. This rearrangement joins TRBV14 to TRBJ1-5; no clear D gene. The germline gives CDR1 SGHDN, CDR2 FVKESK. The CDR3 has 11 residues. The CDR3 is CASSQVRLRDF. The DNA for the CDR3 is TGTGCCAGCAGCCAAGTGCGGCTGCGAGATTTT.

The rearrangement uses TRBV5-1 and TRBJ2-1, with D maybe TRBD1 (5 bases). Per germline, CDR1 SGHRS and CDR2 YFSETQ. The V end was cut by 2 bases, the J end by 5 bases, with 14 bases between. This CDR3 region has 15 residues. This CDR3 reads CASSFDTGPHNEQFF. CDR3 in DNA: TGCGCCAGCAGCTTTGATACAGGACCCCACAATGAGCAGTTCTTC.

This clone has only a few counts. This sequence joins TRBV2 and TRBJ1-1; TRBD1 matches at 7 bases. This CDR3 region has 13 residues. Trimming at V came to 8 bases and at J to 1 base, leaving 4 bases not matched to a gene. Germline V lookup: CDR1 SNHLY, CDR2 FYNNEI. Here the CDR3 DNA reads TGTGCCAGCCAAGGACAGGAGAACACTGAAGCTTTCTTT. It is translated as CASQGQENTEAFF.

This chain links TRBV6-5 with TRBJ2-5; 8 bases are shared with TRBD2. The J call may be faulty, since TRBJ2-7 better matches the DNA end. CDR3 length equals 16 residues. Germline V lookup: CDR1 MNHEY, CDR2 SVGAGI. The CDR3 loop is CASSYSGSGGTYEQYF. DNA for the CDR3: TGTGCCAGCAGTTACTCGGGGTCGGGAGGGACGTACGAGCAGTACTTC.

The gene calls are TRBV19 and TRBJ1-5; maybe TRBD1 (5 bases). V lost 7 bases and J 2 bases, leaving 18 bases between the germline ends. The V gene's germline CDR1 is LNHDA and CDR2 SQIVND (reference sequence). The CDR3 is 16 residues long. The CDR3 spells CASTYLGGRGNQPQHF. The CDR3 DNA is TGTGCCAGTACTTACTTGGGGGGACGTGGCAATCAGCCCCAGCATTTT.

About this clone: One end of the junction does not line up with germline, which may come from a read error. V is TRBV9 and J is TRBJ2-1; D is possibly TRBD2 (6 bases). CDR1 is SGDLS and CDR2 is YYNGEE in the germline V gene. This CDR3 spans 16 amino acids. The CDR3 protein is CVSSLEGRLGVNEQFF. CDR3 coding DNA: TGTGTCAGCAGCTTGGAGGGAAGACTAGGGGTTAATGAGCAGTTCTTC. Together with reference TRBV9 and TRBJ2-1, the CDR3 gives the full variable domain: DSGVTQTPKHLITATGQRVTLRCSPRSGDLSVYWYQQSLDQGLQFLIQYYNGEERAKGNILERFSAQQFPDLHSELNLSSLELGDSALYFCVSSLEGRLGVNEQFFGPGTRLTVL.

The chain joins TRBV5-1 to TRBJ2-2, with D possibly matching TRBD2 (6 bases). The germline V gene has CDR1 SGHRS and CDR2 YFSETQ. The germline V and J ends were trimmed by 0 bases and 3 bases, with 12 bases remaining between them. This CDR3 comprises 16 residues. In DNA, the CDR3 is TGCGCCAGCAGCTTGGTGGGGCGCGGGGACACCGGGGAGCTGTTTTTT. This gives the protein CASSLVGRGDTGELFF.

The genes are TRBV28 and TRBJ1-1, with unresolved D. Trimming removed 8 bases from V and 5 bases from J, with 18 bases in between. Looked up from germline, CDR1 is MDHEN and CDR2 is SYDVKM. The CDR3 has 14 amino acids. CDR3 nucleotide sequence: TGTGCCAGCGTAAAGGGAGGAGGCGAAACTGAAGCTTTCTTT. Encoded protein: CASVKGGGETEAFF.

This sequence joins TRBV7-2 and TRBJ1-3; TRBD1 matches 7 bases. The CDR3 is 14 amino acids. J was trimmed by 3 bases and V by 5 bases; bases with no gene match: 4. From germline, CDR1 is SGHTA and CDR2 FQGNSA. CDR3 sequence reads: CASSATGVGNTIYF. The CDR3 DNA reads as TGTGCCAGCAGCGCCACAGGGGTTGGAAACACCATATATTTT.

The V and J genes are TRBV7-9 and TRBJ1-1; 8 bases are shared with TRBD1. CDR1 is SEHNR and CDR2 is FQNEAQ in the germline V gene (reference sequence). The CDR3 has 13 amino acids. J gave up 7 bases and V 5 bases, and 6 bases lay outside the gene matches. This CDR3 reads CASSEGQGFEAFF. CDR3 nucleotides: TGTGCCAGCAGCGAAGGACAGGGATTTGAAGCTTTCTTT.

The chain recombines TRBV28 with TRBJ1-5; D is perhaps TRBD1 (5 bases). Germline V gene data show CDR1 as MDHEN and CDR2 as SYDVKM. V shed 8 bases and J shed 0 bases, with 17 bases lying between them. This CDR3 contains 16 residues. The CDR3 here is CASLAAGRHSNQPQHF. CDR3 in DNA: TGTGCCAGCTTGGCCGCGGGGCGCCATAGCAATCAGCCCCAGCATTTT.

This clone was detected a few times. The chain employs TRBV9 and TRBJ2-1, with 7 bases identical to TRBD1. The CDR3 totals 15 residues. CDR1 is SGDLS and CDR2 is YYNGEE in the germline V gene. V was pared by 1 base and J by 6 bases, with 7 bases of the junction left unmatched. CDR3: CASSVKGGAGNEQFF. In DNA, the CDR3 is TGTGCCAGCAGCGTAAAAGGGGGCGCAGGCAATGAGCAGTTCTTC.

The rearrangement uses TRBV28 and TRBJ2-5; 13 bases match TRBD2. The V and J ends lost 5 bases and 2 bases, in that order; junction bases with no gene match: 8. The CDR3 spans 17 residues. Per the germline V gene, CDR1 is MDHEN and CDR2 is SYDVKM. The CDR3 loop reads CASSAQRLAGGQETQYF. In DNA, the CDR3 is TGTGCCAGCAGTGCCCAACGACTAGCGGGAGGACAAGAGACCCAGTACTTC.

A few counts support this clone. V is TRBV2 and J is TRBJ2-5; 8 nucleotides line up with TRBD1. The CDR3 spans 14 residues. Per the germline V gene, CDR1 is SNHLY and CDR2 is FYNNEI. V shed 8 bases and J 7 bases; nucleotides not matched to a gene: 12. The CDR3 DNA sequence: TGTGCCAGCTCTGCGGACAGGGTACGGGGGACCCAGTACTTC. Amino acid sequence: CASSADRVRGTQYF.